This TCR beta chain was sequenced for a study of CD8 T cells in ankylosing spondylitis. Points from the study as a whole: In synovial fluid and blood from reactive arthritis, some motif variants were previously reported.

This clonotype occurred many times. Its antigen is currently unknown. With molecular barcodes, quantitative 5'-RACE was used to make the TCR beta libraries. TCRdb reprocessed the 5' RACE reads with MiXCR, giving one entry per CDR3 protein. The sample has about 250,000 distinct CDR3 sequences; 15% to 20% are singletons. Sequencing was done on a sample of blood, either unsorted or a sorted T cell fraction (not recorded which). The source of this sequence is a male donor with ankylosing spondylitis or in good health (not recorded which).

This CDR3 reads CASSERMTGLIEQFF. The CDR3, as DNA: TGTGCCAGCAGTGAAAGAATGACAGGGCTTATTGAGCAGTTCTTC. This sequence joins TRBV2 and TRBJ2-1, with TRBD1 identical over 7 bases. CDR3 length: 15 amino acids. Germline V lookup: CDR1 SNHLY, CDR2 FYNNEI. J lost 9 bases, V lost 2 bases, and 10 bases had no gene match.